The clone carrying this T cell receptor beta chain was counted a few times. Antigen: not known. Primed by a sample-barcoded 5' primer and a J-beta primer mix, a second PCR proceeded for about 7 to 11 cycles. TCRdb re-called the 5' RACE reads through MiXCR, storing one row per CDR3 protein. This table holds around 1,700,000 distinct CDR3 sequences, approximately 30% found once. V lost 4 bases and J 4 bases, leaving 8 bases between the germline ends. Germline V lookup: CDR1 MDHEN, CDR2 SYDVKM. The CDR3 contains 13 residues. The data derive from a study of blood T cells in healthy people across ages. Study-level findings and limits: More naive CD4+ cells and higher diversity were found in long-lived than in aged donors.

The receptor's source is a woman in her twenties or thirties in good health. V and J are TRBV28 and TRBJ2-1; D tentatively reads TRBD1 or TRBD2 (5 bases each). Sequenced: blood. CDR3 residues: CASSWDLYNEQFF. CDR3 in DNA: TGTGCCAGCAGTTGGGACCTTTACAATGAGCAGTTCTTC.